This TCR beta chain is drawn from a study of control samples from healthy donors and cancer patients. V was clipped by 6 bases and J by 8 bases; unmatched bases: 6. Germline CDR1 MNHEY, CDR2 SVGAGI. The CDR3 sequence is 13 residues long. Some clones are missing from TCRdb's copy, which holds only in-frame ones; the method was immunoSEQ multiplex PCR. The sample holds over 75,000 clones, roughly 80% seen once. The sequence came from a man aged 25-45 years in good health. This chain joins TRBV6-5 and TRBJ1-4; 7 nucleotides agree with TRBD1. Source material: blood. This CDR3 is CASRPGGLEKLFF. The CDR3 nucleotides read TGTGCCAGCAGGCCAGGGGGGCTCGAAAAACTGTTTTTT.